These 21 T cell receptor beta chains came from one sample sequenced in a study of naive and memory T cell subsets. An oligonucleotide containing a UMI was ligated to the 3' end of TCR cDNA. Four PCR rounds used nested alpha and beta constant region primers plus the SP2 primer. TCRdb re-analysed the UMI-ligation and nested PCR reads in MiXCR, keeping a single row per CDR3 protein. The sample contains approximately 30,000 distinct CDR3 sequences, over 4% of which appear only once. Sequencing was carried out using blood. The receptor source for this set is an adult in good health.

Judged by abundance, this clonotype is medium-sized. The V call is TRBV6-1, the J call TRBJ2-1, with D perhaps given as TRBD1 or TRBD2 (6 bases each). The CDR3 covers 15 residues. V was shortened by 5 bases and J by 5 bases, with 16 bases between the two germline ends. Germline assignment: CDR1 MNHNS and CDR2 SASEGT. CDR3 DNA sequence: TGTGCCAGCAGTCCGGGGGACACCCGTCACAATGAGCAGTTCTTC. Residues: CASSPGDTRHNEQFF.

The chain employs TRBV28 and TRBJ2-3, with D maybe TRBD1 (5 bases). The CDR3 spans 14 residues. From germline, CDR1 is MDHEN and CDR2 SYDVKM. Trimming shortened V by 6 bases and J by 6 bases, and 16 bases separated the two germline ends. The CDR3 region is CASRDTGPTDTQYF. The DNA for the CDR3 is TGTGCCAGCAGGGACACGGGTCCGACGGATACGCAGTATTTT.

This clonotype has at least ten counts. The chain carries TRBV5-1 and TRBJ2-7; D ambiguous. The germline gives CDR1 SGHRS, CDR2 YFSETQ. The V gene lost 0 bases and the J gene lost 12 bases, with 13 bases spanning the gap. This CDR3 has 12 residues. The CDR3 DNA reads as TGCGCCAGCAGCTTGGCAGGACGATCGCGGTACTTC. It encodes CASSLAGRSRYF.

This clonotype was counted at least ten times. The rearrangement uses TRBV6-5 and TRBJ1-1; D is unresolved. The CDR3 sequence is 20 residues long. Germline CDR1 and CDR2: MNHEY and SVGAGI. V lost 6 bases and J lost 7, with 36 bases in between. Here the CDR3 reads CASSQDALSGRYPLVYEAFF. The CDR3 nucleotides are TGTGCCAGCAGCCAAGACGCCTTATCCGGGCGGTACCCCTTGGTGTATGAAGCTTTCTTT.

This clonotype was found many times. The chain recombines TRBV29-1 with TRBJ1-1, with D hard to call. This CDR3 spans 11 amino acids. The germline V gene encodes CDR1 SQVTM and CDR2 ANQGSEA. The V end lost 8 bases, the J end lost 7 bases, and 14 bases lay between the germline ends. CDR3 in DNA: TGCAGCTCGTGGGGAGGGCTTGAAGCTTTCTTT. This translates into CSSWGGLEAFF. The variable domain in full, with the rest retrieved from reference TRBV29-1 and TRBJ1-1, is SAVISQKPSRDICQRGTSLTIQCQVDSQVTMMFWYRQQPGQSLTLIATANQGSEATYESGFVIDKFPISRPNLTFSTLTVSNMSPEDSSIYLCSSWGGLEAFFGQGTRLTVV.

This clonotype was recorded at least ten times. The J gene is TRBJ2-1, the V gene TRBV9; D possibly corresponds to TRBD2 (6 bases). V gave up 0 bases and J gave up 2 bases, with 6 bases separating them. Germline V gives CDR1 SGDLS, CDR2 YYNGEE. The CDR3 totals 14 residues. CDR3 sequence reads: CASSVAGAYNEQFF. DNA of the CDR3: TGTGCCAGCAGCGTAGCGGGAGCCTACAATGAGCAGTTCTTC.

This clonotype was recorded at least ten times. This chain links TRBV19 with TRBJ1-2; D unresolved. Trimming shortened V by 3 bases and J by 6 bases, and 14 bases separated the two germline ends. Germline V lookup: CDR1 LNHDA, CDR2 SQIVND (reference sequence). The CDR3 is made up of 14 amino acids. Written as DNA, the CDR3 is TGTGCCAGTAGTATCCTCGACGGAACGAATGGCTACACCTTC. The encoded protein is CASSILDGTNGYTF. The full variable domain, in which reference TRBV19 and TRBJ1-2 provide the parts outside the CDR3, is DGGITQSPKYLFRKEGQNVTLSCEQNLNHDAMYWYRQDPGQGLRLIYYSQIVNDFQKGDIAEGYSVSREKKESFPLTVTSAQKNPTAFYLCASSILDGTNGYTFGSGTRLTVV.

This clonotype occurred many times. The rearrangement links TRBV7-9 to TRBJ1-2; no clear D gene. Per germline, CDR1 SEHNR and CDR2 FQNEAQ (reference sequence). Trimming cost V 0 bases and J 6 bases, with 14 bases left between them. The CDR3 consists of 15 residues. This CDR3 reads CASSLAMDARDGYTF. The DNA of the CDR3 is TGTGCCAGCAGCTTAGCTATGGATGCCCGAGATGGCTACACCTTC.

By share, this clonotype ranks as medium-sized. This chain connects TRBV29-1 to TRBJ1-1; TRBD1 might be the D (6 bases). The germline CDR1 and CDR2 sequences are SQVTM and ANQGSEA. This CDR3 is 14 amino acids long. The germline V and J ends were trimmed by 6 bases and 6 bases, with 20 bases remaining between them. The DNA for the CDR3 is TGCAGCGTCGAGACAGGAGTGATAGGGGCTGAAGCTTTCTTT. Its protein product is CSVETGVIGAEAFF.

This clonotype has ten or more counts. The chain employs TRBV2 and TRBJ1-4; the match to TRBD1 covers 7 bases. The CDR3 spans 15 residues. Trimming took 2 bases from V and 3 from J; bases not matched to a gene: 3. Per germline, CDR1 SNHLY and CDR2 FYNNEI. Written as DNA, the CDR3 is TGTGCCAGCAGTGAATCCGGGACAGCTAATGAAAAACTGTTTTTT. Its translation is CASSESGTANEKLFF.

The genes are TRBV4-3 and TRBJ2-2; TRBD2 matches at 7 bases. The CDR3 contains 15 residues. The J segment lost 4 bases and the V segment lost 1 base, leaving 3 bases of the junction unmatched. CDR1 and CDR2 (germline): LGHNA, YSLEER. CDR3: CASSQGTRATGELFF. CDR3 nucleotide sequence: TGCGCCAGCAGCCAAGGGACTAGGGCCACCGGGGAGCTGTTTTTT.

This clonotype was detected only a few times. This chain connects TRBV4-3 to TRBJ2-7; 10 bases are a match to TRBD2. Germline V gene sequence: CDR1 LGHNA, CDR2 YSLEER. The CDR3 extends over 15 amino acids. Trimming removed 0 bases from V and 7 bases from J; junction bases left unmatched: 6. The CDR3 spells CASSQEASGRGEQYF. CDR3 DNA sequence: TGCGCCAGCAGCCAAGAGGCTAGCGGGAGAGGTGAGCAGTACTTC.

A remark on this clonotype: The junction departs from germline at one end; a sequencing error may be responsible. V is TRBV28 and J is TRBJ2-2, with D possibly being TRBD2 (5 bases). CDR3 size: 13 residues. CDR1 MDHEN and CDR2 SYDVKM come from the germline V gene. The CDR3 sequence is CASRSQYTGERFF. As DNA, the CDR3 is TGTGCCAGCAGATCGCAATACACCGGGGAGCGGTTTTTT.

Within the sample, this clonotype is medium-sized. The chain combines TRBV6-2 or TRBV6-3 with TRBJ2-7; 10 nucleotides align to TRBD2. V was pared by 2 bases and J by 9 bases, with 10 bases of the junction left unmatched. In germline, CDR1 is MNHEY, CDR2 SVGEGT. This CDR3 region has 15 residues. This CDR3 reads CASSYESSGSMRQYF. For the CDR3, the DNA is TGTGCCAGCAGTTACGAGTCTAGCGGGAGTATGAGGCAGTACTTC.

This clonotype was counted at least ten times. This sequence joins TRBV20-1 and TRBJ1-1; D is perhaps TRBD1 (5 bases). This CDR3 has 17 residues. Germline assignment: CDR1 DFQATT and CDR2 SNEGSKA (reference sequence). Trimming removed 0 bases from V and 5 bases from J, with 22 bases in between. CDR3 loop: CSARDLFRQGVGTEAFF. The CDR3 region has the DNA TGCAGTGCTAGAGATCTCTTTAGGCAGGGTGTTGGAACTGAAGCTTTCTTT.

This rearrangement joins TRBV30 to TRBJ1-1, with a possible D match to TRBD1 (6 bases). V was clipped by 5 bases and J by 0 bases, with 10 bases between them. There are 13 residues in the CDR3. In germline, CDR1 is GTSNPN, CDR2 SVGIG (reference sequence). The CDR3: CAWEKGVNTEAFF. In nucleotides, the CDR3 is TGTGCCTGGGAGAAGGGGGTGAACACTGAAGCTTTCTTT.

This clonotype qualifies as medium-sized (0.01 to 0.1%). V and J are TRBV6-5 and TRBJ2-7, with a possible D match to TRBD1 (6 bases). The CDR3 length is 15 residues. V was cut by 0 bases and J by 1 base, with 10 bases left in between. Germline V CDR1 and CDR2: MNHEY, SVGAGI. CDR3 protein: CASSYSSGQSYEQYF. DNA for the CDR3: TGTGCCAGCAGTTACTCGTCTGGACAGTCCTACGAGCAGTACTTC.

In regard to this clonotype: A clone one base away is much larger, so this may be a read error. This rearrangement joins TRBV4-3 to TRBJ1-2; possibly TRBD1 for D (5 bases). The germline V gene encodes CDR1 LGHNA and CDR2 YSLEER. The CDR3 has 13 amino acids. CDR3 bases: TGCGCCAGCAGCCAAGTCGGACACTATGGCGACACCTTC. Its protein is CASSQVGHYGDTF.

There are many counts of this clonotype. The rearrangement links TRBV19 to TRBJ2-3, with 7 bases that match TRBD2. Per the germline V gene, CDR1 is LNHDA and CDR2 is SQIVND (reference sequence). This CDR3 spans 18 amino acids. V lost 4 bases and J lost 7; bases outside the gene matches: 20. The CDR3 reads CASSTPYVASGTQHTQYF. Here the CDR3 DNA reads TGTGCCAGTAGTACGCCCTATGTTGCTAGCGGAACGCAGCATACGCAGTATTTT.

This sequence joins TRBV6-6 and TRBJ2-1; D gene unclear. CDR1 and CDR2 (germline): MNHNY, SVGAGI (reference sequence). The V and J ends lost 1 base and 4 bases respectively, with 5 bases between them. The CDR3 extends over 13 amino acids. Written as DNA, the CDR3 is TGTGCCAGCAGTTACTACAATTACAATGAGCAGTTCTTC. Protein: CASSYYNYNEQFF.

This clonotype was seen a few times. The V and J genes are TRBV6-2 or TRBV6-3 and TRBJ2-1, with 7 bases lining up with TRBD2. The CDR3 consists of 16 residues. The J segment lost 2 bases and the V segment lost 4 bases, leaving 8 bases of the junction unmatched. CDR1 is MNHEY, CDR2 SVGEGT, per germline. The DNA of the CDR3 is TGTGCCAGCAGTTCTGGAGGGAGGGCCGCCTACAATGAGCAGTTCTTC. This sequence encodes CASSSGGRAAYNEQFF.